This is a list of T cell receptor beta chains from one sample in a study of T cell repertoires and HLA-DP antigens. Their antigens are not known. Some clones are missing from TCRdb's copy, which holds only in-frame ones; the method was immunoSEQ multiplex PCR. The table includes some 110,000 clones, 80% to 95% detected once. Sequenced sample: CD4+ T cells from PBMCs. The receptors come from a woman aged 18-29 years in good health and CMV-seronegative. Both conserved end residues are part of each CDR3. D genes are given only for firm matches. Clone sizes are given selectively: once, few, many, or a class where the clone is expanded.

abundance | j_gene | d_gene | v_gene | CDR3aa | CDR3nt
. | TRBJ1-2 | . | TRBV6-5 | CASSYSGGPYGYTF | TGTGCCAGCAGTTACTCGGGGGGCCCTTATGGCTACACCTTC
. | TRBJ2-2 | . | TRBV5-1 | CASSWGGDTGELFF | TGCGCCAGCAGCTGGGGCGGGGACACCGGGGAGCTGTTTTTT
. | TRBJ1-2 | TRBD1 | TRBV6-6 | CASTYQGDCTF | TGTGCCAGCACTTACCAGGGGGATTGCACCTTC
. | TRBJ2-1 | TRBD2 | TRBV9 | CASSLGRAANRAYNEQFF | TGTGCCAGCAGCTTGGGGAGGGCAGCCAATAGGGCCTACAATGAGCAGTTCTTC
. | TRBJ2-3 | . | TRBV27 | CASRVQGRDTQYF | TGTGCCAGCAGGGTGCAGGGAAGGGATACGCAGTATTTT
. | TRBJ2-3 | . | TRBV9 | CASSVVSGPSATQYF | TGTGCCAGCAGCGTAGTATCTGGGCCCTCGGCTACGCAGTATTTT
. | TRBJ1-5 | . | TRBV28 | CASSFEGAGNQPQHF | TGTGCCAGCAGTTTTGAGGGCGCGGGCAATCAGCCCCAGCATTTT
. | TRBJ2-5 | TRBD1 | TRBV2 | CASWGPYRGRQETQYF | TGTGCCAGCTGGGGGCCTTACAGGGGACGGCAAGAGACCCAGTACTTC
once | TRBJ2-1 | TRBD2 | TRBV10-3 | CAISDRGGSEQFF | TGTGCCATCAGTGACCGCGGGGGGAGTGAGCAGTTCTTC
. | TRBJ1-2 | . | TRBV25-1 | CASSEGANYGYTF | TGTGCCAGCAGTGAAGGGGCTAACTATGGCTACACCTTC
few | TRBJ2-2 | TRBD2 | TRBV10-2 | CASGGSGTTGELFF | TGCGCCAGCGGGGGGAGCGGGACTACCGGGGAGCTGTTTTTT
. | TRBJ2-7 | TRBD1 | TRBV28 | CASSLWGSDRGQYF | TGTGCCAGCAGTTTATGGGGTTCGGACAGGGGACAGTACTTC
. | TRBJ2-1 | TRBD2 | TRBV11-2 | CASSLDLAGGNNEQFF | TGTGCCAGCAGCTTAGATCTAGCGGGGGGAAACAATGAGCAGTTCTTC
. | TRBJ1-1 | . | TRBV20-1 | CSATGSFEAFF | TGCAGTGCCACGGGGTCGTTCGAAGCTTTCTTT
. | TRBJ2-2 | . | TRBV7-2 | CASSFIGRRTGELFF | TGTGCCAGCAGCTTCATTGGGCGGCGGACCGGGGAGCTGTTTTTT
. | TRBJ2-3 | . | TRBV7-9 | CASSLGGPRSTDTQYF | TGTGCCAGCAGCTTAGGGGGACCGCGTAGCACAGATACGCAGTATTTT
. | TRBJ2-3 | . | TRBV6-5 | CASSEDTQYF | TGTGCCAGCAGTGAAGATACGCAGTATTTT
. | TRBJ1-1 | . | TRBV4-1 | CASSPLGVTEAFF | TGCGCCAGCAGCCCTTTGGGGGTCACTGAAGCTTTCTTT
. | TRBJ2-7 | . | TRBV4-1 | CASSRVVTGEQYF | TGCGCCAGCAGCCGGGTAGTGACGGGGGAGCAGTACTTC
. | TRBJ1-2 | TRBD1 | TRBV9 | CASSAQGAGYGYTF | TGTGCCAGCAGCGCACAGGGGGCAGGATATGGCTACACCTTC
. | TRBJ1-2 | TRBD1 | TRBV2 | CASSDTGTVNYGYTF | TGTGCCAGCAGTGACACGGGGACAGTTAACTATGGCTACACCTTC
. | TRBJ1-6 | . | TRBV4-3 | CASSQRGGDSPLHF | TGCGCCAGCAGCCAAAGGGGTGGGGATTCACCCCTCCACTTT
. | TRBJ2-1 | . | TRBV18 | CASSPLMWSPQSNLLNEQFF | TGTGCCAGCTCACCACTTATGTGGTCCCCTCAATCCAATCTCTTGAATGAGCAGTTCTTC
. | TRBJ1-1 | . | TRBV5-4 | CASSLGPTPRVGEAFF | TGTGCCAGCAGCTTGGGACCTACCCCTCGTGTGGGGGAAGCTTTCTTT
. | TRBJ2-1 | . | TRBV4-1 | CASSLSPRDPVNEQFF | TGCGCCAGCAGCCTTTCTCCTCGGGACCCGGTCAATGAGCAGTTCTTC
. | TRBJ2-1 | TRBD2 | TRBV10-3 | CAILAGEYNEQFF | TGTGCCATCTTAGCGGGGGAGTACAATGAGCAGTTCTTC
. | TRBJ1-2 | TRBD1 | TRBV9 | CASSRGYRGKGGSKSNYGYTF | TGTGCCAGCAGCAGAGGCTACAGGGGTAAAGGGGGGAGTAAATCTAACTATGGCTACACCTTC
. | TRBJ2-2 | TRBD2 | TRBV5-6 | CASSLGLAGEAGELFF | TGTGCCAGCAGCTTGGGTCTAGCGGGAGAGGCCGGGGAGCTGTTTTTT
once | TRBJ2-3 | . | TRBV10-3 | CAISEVKGVDTQYF | TGTGCCATCAGTGAAGTAAAAGGCGTGGATACGCAGTATTTT
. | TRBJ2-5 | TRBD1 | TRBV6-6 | CASSYSGGLKTQYF | TGTGCCAGCAGTTATTCAGGGGGTTTAAAGACCCAGTACTTC
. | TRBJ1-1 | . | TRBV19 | CASSRRQNTEAFF | TGTGCCAGTAGTAGGCGACAGAACACTGAAGCTTTCTTT
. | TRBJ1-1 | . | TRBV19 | CASSIRDRNTEAFF | TGTGCCAGTAGTATACGAGACAGGAACACTGAAGCTTTCTTT
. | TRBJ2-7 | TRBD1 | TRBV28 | CASSSGTVVSYEQYF | TGTGCCAGCAGTTCCGGGACAGTCGTTTCCTACGAGCAGTACTTC
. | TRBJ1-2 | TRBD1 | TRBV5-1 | CASSFDRDYGYTF | TGCGCCAGCAGCTTTGACAGGGATTATGGCTACACCTTC
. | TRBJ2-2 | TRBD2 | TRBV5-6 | CASSAGLAGGIDTGELFF | TGTGCCAGCAGCGCGGGACTAGCGGGAGGGATAGACACCGGGGAGCTGTTTTTT